Included here is one TCR beta chain sequence, with context. Its target is not known. This sample is part of a study of OX40 agonist ivuxolimab in advanced cancers. Background on the study: Dose-escalation patients had hepatocellular carcinoma, melanoma, renal cell or head and neck cancer. Study results and caveats: Certain nonresponders likewise exhibited a low normalized T-cell clonal expansion. No antigen was identified for the clonally expanded peripheral T cells.

Enrollment shut out patients with autoimmune disease history or systemic immunosuppression. The CDR3 is 16 residues long. Germline V CDR1 and CDR2: SEHNR, FQNEAQ (reference sequence). V dropped 1 base and J dropped 4; count of bases not matched to a gene: 1. Clones were read by immunoSEQ multiplex PCR, and TCRdb kept only the in-frame ones, dropping some. The table shows tens of thousands of clones, with roughly 88% occurring only once. This TCR derives from an adult with an advanced solid tumor such as melanoma, head and neck, liver or kidney cancer. The chain uses TRBV7-9 and TRBJ2-1, with TRBD2 matching 13 bases. Sample: CD4+ or CD8+ T cells sorted from blood, taken in a trial of the OX40 agonist ivuxolimab. This CDR3 reads CASSLGLAGGYNEQFF. Here the CDR3 DNA reads TGTGCCAGCAGCTTAGGACTAGCGGGGGGTTACAATGAGCAGTTCTTC.